This TCR beta chain comes out of a study of cytomegalovirus exposure and HLA in healthy donors. Whole-study results and caveats: Rare TCR sequences dominated, though some public TCRs recurred in many donors. Links to common viral pathogens appeared, in a later analysis, for several of the most significant clusters.

It was with 60 Vbeta and 13 Jbeta primers that the PCR ran. TCRdb's table, derived via immunoSEQ multiplex PCR, lists solely in-frame clones and lacks some. The data hold 170,000 or so clones, with around 77% observed a single time. This clone came up a few times. What it binds is not known. Trimming removed 1 base from V and 5 bases from J; junction bases left unmatched: 15. The CDR3 has 17 amino acids. The germline gives CDR1 GTSNPN, CDR2 SVGIG (reference sequence). The V call is TRBV30, the J call TRBJ1-2, with 8 bases identical to TRBD1. Material: PBMCs. This TCR was recovered from a woman aged 30 to 39 in good health and CMV-seronegative. Here the CDR3 DNA reads TGTGCCTGGAGTGCAGACAGGGGAATACCGTGGAGGTATGGCTACACCTTC. Translating it yields CAWSADRGIPWRYGYTF.